This TCR beta chain originates from a study of blood T cell repertoires in COVID-19. This CDR3 has 12 residues. V lost 7 bases, J lost 3 bases, and 9 bases lay in between. Sequencing used immunoSEQ multiplex PCR; TCRdb keeps in-frame clones, though not all of them. The table includes fewer than 150,000 clones, roughly 84% detected once. Sequencing was performed on peripheral blood. The sequence came from a woman between 35 and 50 years old with acute or convalescent COVID-19. This sequence joins TRBV12-3 or TRBV12-4 and TRBJ1-2; maybe TRBD1 (5 bases). CDR3 nucleotides: TGTGCCAGCAAAGGGACTTACTATGGCTACACCTTC. Its translation is CASKGTYYGYTF.